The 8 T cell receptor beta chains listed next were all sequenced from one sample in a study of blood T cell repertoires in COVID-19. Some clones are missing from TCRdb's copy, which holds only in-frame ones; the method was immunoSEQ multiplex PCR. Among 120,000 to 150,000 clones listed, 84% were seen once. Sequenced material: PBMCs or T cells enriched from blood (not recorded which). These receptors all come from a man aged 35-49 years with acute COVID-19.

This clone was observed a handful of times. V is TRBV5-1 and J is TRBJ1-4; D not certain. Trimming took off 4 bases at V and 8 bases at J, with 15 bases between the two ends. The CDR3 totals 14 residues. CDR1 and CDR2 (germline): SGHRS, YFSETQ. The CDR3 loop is CASSRDKADEKLFF. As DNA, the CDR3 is TGCGCCAGCAGCCGCGACAAAGCCGACGAAAAACTGTTTTTT.

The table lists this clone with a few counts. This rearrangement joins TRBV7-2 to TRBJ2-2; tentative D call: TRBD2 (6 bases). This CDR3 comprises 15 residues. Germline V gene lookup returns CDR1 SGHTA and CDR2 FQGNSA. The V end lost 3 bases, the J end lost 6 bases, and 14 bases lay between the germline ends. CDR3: CASSLEGSLPGELFF. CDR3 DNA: TGTGCCAGCAGCTTGGAGGGGTCCCTACCCGGGGAGCTGTTTTTT.

In DNA, the CDR3 is TGTGCCAGCACCTCTTTAAAGGGCAGGGGGTACTATGGCTACACCTTC. Protein: CASTSLKGRGYYGYTF. The V call is TRBV28, the J call TRBJ1-2; 7 nucleotides line up with TRBD1. The length of the CDR3 is 16 residues. Germline V CDR1 and CDR2: MDHEN, SYDVKM. Unmatched junction bases numbered 14, after V lost 7 bases and J lost 3 bases.

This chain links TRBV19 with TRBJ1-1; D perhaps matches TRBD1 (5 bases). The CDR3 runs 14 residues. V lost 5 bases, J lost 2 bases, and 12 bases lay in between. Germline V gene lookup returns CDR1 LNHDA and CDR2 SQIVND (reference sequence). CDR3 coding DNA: TGTGCCAGTAGTCTTTCGACAGACAACACTGAAGCTTTCTTT. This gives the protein CASSLSTDNTEAFF. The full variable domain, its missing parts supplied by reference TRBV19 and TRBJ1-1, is DGGITQSPKYLFRKEGQNVTLSCEQNLNHDAMYWYRQDPGQGLRLIYYSQIVNDFQKGDIAEGYSVSREKKESFPLTVTSAQKNPTAFYLCASSLSTDNTEAFFGQGTRLTVV.

The CDR3 here is CASSHSLTGEMHEQFF. CDR3 nucleotides: TGCGCCAGCAGCCACTCCTTAACGGGGGAAATGCATGAGCAGTTCTTC. The J gene is TRBJ2-1, the V gene TRBV4-3; a weak D match, TRBD2 (6 bases). CDR1 is LGHNA and CDR2 is YSLEER in the germline V gene. V shed 3 bases and J shed 8 bases, with 20 bases lying between them. This CDR3 has 16 residues.

The CDR3 loop is CASSQELAGGPYNEQFF. CDR3 in DNA: TGCGCCAGCAGCCAAGAACTAGCGGGGGGTCCATACAATGAGCAGTTCTTC. The chain carries TRBV4-3 and TRBJ2-1, with TRBD2 matching 12 bases. With V trimmed by 0 bases and J by 4 bases, 4 bases remained unmatched. The CDR3 is 17 residues long. In germline, CDR1 is LGHNA, CDR2 YSLEER.

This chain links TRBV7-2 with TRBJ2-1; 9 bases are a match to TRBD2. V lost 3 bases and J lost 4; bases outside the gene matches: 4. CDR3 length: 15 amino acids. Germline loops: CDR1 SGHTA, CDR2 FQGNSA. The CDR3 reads CASSFSGSGYNEQFF. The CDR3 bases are TGTGCCAGCAGCTTTAGCGGGAGTGGTTACAATGAGCAGTTCTTC.

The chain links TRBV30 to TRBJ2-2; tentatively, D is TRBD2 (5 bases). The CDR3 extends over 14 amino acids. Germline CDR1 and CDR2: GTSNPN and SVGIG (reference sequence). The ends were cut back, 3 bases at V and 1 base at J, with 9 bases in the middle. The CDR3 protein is CAWRPAGNTGELFF. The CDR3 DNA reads TGTGCCTGGAGACCCGCGGGGAACACCGGGGAGCTGTTTTTT.